This TCR beta chain stems from a study of T-cell memory formation after mild COVID-19. Turning to the study itself: TCR clusters mostly belonged to single donors.

V was clipped by 5 bases and J by 2 bases; unmatched bases: 13. CDR3 length: 17 amino acids. The germline gives CDR1 SGHRS, CDR2 YFSETQ. Constant-segment-primed 5'RACE gave TCR alpha and TCR beta cDNA libraries with sample barcodes and UMIs. TCRdb reanalysed the 5' RACE reads using MiXCR and keeps one entry per CDR3 protein. The sample comprises about 340,000 distinct CDR3 sequences, 13% of which are singletons, and 20% to 25% rests with the top ten. The study, taken as a whole, reports: Cross-reactive memory seemingly joined, as some responding clones were found in pre-infection memory. Contracting clones from day 15 to 85 had balanced CD4/CD8; later expanders favoured CD4+.

In this sample, this clonotype turned up a few times. Its specificity is unknown. The receptor was derived from a man between 18 and 35 years old who had mild COVID-19 (a few samples of this study predate the infection). Cell type and time point are not known. Sequenced: PBMCs or a T cell subset sorted from them (not recorded which). The chain joins TRBV5-1 to TRBJ1-2; 9 bases are a match to TRBD1. The CDR3 coding sequence is TGCGCCAGCAGATTGCCGGGACAGGGCACAGTCAACTATGGCTACACCTTC. It codes for CASRLPGQGTVNYGYTF.